This T cell receptor (beta chain) was recorded in a study of T cells in Graves' hyperthyroidism and ophthalmopathy. This clonotype was observed a few times. The length of the CDR3 is 14 residues. V lost 5 bases and J 0 bases, leaving 11 bases between the germline ends. From germline, CDR1 is MNHEY and CDR2 SMNVEV (reference sequence). TCR beta CDR3 sequences were amplified from RNA transcripts. Researchers ran a first-round RT-PCR on the TCR CDR3 using the HTBI primer set. MiXCR was run by TCRdb on the multiplex PCR reads, yielding one entry per CDR3 protein. The sample shows about 640,000 distinct CDR3 sequences, roughly 20% of them seen only once. Patients affected by ophthalmopathy presented a Clinical Activity Score of at least 3, a NOSPECS grade of at least 4, and disease duration below 3 months. Patients having uncontrolled infection, another autoimmune disease, pregnancy or lactation were not included. Each diagnosis drew on symptoms, thyroxine, TRAb, thyroid ultrasound and orbital computed tomography findings.

The receptor comes from a man younger than 45 with Graves' ophthalmopathy. The chain has TRBV27 and TRBJ2-7; D may be TRBD2 (6 bases). The sequenced material came from blood. The CDR3 bases are TGTGCCAGCAGTCCCTCGGGGGACTCCTACGAGCAGTACTTC. Translated, it gives CASSPSGDSYEQYF.